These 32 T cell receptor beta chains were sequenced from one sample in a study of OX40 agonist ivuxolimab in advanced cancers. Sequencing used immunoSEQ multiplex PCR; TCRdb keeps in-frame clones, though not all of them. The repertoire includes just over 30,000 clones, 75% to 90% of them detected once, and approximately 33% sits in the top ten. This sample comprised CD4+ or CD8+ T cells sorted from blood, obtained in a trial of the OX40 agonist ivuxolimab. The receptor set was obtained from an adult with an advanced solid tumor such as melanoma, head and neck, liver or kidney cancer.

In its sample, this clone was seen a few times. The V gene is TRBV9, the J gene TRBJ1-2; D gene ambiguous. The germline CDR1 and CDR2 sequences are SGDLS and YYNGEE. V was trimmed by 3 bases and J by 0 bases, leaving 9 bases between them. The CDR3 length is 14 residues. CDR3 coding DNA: TGTGCCAGCAGCGCGGCGGGTCCTAACTATGGCTACACCTTC. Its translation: CASSAAGPNYGYTF.

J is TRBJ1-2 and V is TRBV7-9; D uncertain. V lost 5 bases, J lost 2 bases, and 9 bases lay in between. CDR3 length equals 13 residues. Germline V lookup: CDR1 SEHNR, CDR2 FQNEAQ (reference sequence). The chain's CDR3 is CASSPRENYGYTF. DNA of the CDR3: TGTGCCAGCAGCCCCCGAGAGAACTATGGCTACACCTTC.

CDR3 amino acids: CASSVEDSGAYNEQFF. In nucleotides, the CDR3 is TGTGCCAGCAGCGTAGAAGACAGCGGAGCCTACAATGAGCAGTTCTTC. This sequence joins TRBV9 and TRBJ2-1; D tentatively reads TRBD1 or TRBD2 (5 bases each). The CDR3 has 16 residues. The ends were cut back, 0 bases at V and 2 bases at J, with 12 bases in the middle. Germline-derived CDR1 and CDR2 are SGDLS and YYNGEE.

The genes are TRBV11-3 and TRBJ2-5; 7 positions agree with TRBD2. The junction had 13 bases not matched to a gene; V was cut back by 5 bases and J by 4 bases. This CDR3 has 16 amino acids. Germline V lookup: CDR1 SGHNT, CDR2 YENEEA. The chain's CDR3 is CASSPSGTTTLETQYF. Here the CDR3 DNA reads TGTGCCAGCAGCCCTAGCGGTACAACAACCCTAGAGACCCAGTACTTC.

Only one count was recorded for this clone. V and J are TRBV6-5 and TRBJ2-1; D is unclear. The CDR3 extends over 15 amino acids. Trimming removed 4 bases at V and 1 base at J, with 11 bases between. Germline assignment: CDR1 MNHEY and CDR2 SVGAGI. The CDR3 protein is CASSFPGSSYNEQFF. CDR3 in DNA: TGTGCCAGCAGTTTTCCAGGCTCTTCCTACAATGAGCAGTTCTTC.

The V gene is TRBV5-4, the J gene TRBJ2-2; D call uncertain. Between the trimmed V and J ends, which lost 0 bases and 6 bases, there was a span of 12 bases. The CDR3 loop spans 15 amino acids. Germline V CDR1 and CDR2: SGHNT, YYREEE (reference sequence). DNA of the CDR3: TGTGCCAGCAGCTTGGTGGGTAGCAAAGCCGGGGAGCTGTTTTTT. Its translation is CASSLVGSKAGELFF.

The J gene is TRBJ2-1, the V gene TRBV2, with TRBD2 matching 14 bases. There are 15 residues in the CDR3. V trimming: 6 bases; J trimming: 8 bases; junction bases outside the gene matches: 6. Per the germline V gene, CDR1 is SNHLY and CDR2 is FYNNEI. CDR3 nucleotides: TGTGCCAGCAGACTGACTAGCGGGAGGGCCGATGAGCAGTTCTTC. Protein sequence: CASRLTSGRADEQFF.

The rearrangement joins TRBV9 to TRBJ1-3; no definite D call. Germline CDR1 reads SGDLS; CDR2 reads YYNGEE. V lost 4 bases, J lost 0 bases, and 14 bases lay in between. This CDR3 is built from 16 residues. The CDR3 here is CASSPARGSSGNTIYF. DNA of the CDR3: TGTGCCAGCAGCCCGGCCCGGGGTAGCTCTGGAAACACCATATATTTT. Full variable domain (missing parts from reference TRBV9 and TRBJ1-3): DSGVTQTPKHLITATGQRVTLRCSPRSGDLSVYWYQQSLDQGLQFLIQYYNGEERAKGNILERFSAQQFPDLHSELNLSSLELGDSALYFCASSPARGSSGNTIYFGEGSWLTVV.

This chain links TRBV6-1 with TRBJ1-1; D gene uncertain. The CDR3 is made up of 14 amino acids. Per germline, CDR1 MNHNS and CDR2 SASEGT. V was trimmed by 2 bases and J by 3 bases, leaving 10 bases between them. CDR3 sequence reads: CASSELRADTEAFF. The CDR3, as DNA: TGTGCCAGCAGTGAACTTCGGGCAGACACTGAAGCTTTCTTT.

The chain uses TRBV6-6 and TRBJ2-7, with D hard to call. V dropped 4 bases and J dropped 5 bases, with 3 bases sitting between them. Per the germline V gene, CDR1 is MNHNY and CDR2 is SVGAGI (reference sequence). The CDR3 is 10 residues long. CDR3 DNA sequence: TGTGCCAGCAGTTCTCACGAGCAGTACTTC. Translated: CASSSHEQYF.

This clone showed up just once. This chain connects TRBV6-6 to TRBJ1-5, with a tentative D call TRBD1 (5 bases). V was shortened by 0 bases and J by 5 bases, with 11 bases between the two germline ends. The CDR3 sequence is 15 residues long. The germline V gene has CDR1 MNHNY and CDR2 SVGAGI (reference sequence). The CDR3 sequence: CASSYSSREDQPQHF. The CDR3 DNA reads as TGTGCCAGCAGTTACTCGAGCAGGGAGGATCAGCCCCAGCATTTT.

Here the CDR3 DNA reads TGTGCCTGGAGCCCGACCTACAATGAGCAGTTCTTC. Its protein product is CAWSPTYNEQFF. J is TRBJ2-1 and V is TRBV30; no reliable D call. The CDR3 loop spans 12 amino acids. The germline CDR1 and CDR2 sequences are GTSNPN and SVGIG (reference sequence). Trimming removed 3 bases from V and 2 bases from J, with 5 bases in between. The full variable domain, rest sourced from reference TRBV30 and TRBJ2-1, is SQTIHQWPATLVQPVGSPLSLECTVEGTSNPNLYWYRQAAGRGLQLLFYSVGIGQISSEVPQNLSASRPQDRQFILSSKKLLLSDSGFYLCAWSPTYNEQFFGPGTRLTVL.

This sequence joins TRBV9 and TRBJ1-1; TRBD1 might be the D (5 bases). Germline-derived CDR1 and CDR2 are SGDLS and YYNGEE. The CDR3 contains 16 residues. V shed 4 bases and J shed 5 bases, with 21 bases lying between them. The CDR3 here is CASSQPLVQGGTEAFF. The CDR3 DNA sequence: TGTGCCAGCAGCCAGCCCCTAGTCCAGGGAGGGACTGAAGCTTTCTTT.

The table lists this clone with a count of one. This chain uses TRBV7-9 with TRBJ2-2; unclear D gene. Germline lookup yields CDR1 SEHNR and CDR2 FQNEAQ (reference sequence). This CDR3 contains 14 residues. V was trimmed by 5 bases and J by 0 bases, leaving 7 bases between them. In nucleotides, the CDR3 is TGTGCCAGCAGCCCCGAAGCGAACACCGGGGAGCTGTTTTTT. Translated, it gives CASSPEANTGELFF.

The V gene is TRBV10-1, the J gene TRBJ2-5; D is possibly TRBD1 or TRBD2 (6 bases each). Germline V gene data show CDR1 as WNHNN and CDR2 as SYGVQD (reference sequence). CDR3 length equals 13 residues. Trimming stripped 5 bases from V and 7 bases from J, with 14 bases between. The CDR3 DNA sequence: TGCGCCAGCAGTTCCGGGAGCAGGGGGACCCAGTACTTC. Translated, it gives CASSSGSRGTQYF.

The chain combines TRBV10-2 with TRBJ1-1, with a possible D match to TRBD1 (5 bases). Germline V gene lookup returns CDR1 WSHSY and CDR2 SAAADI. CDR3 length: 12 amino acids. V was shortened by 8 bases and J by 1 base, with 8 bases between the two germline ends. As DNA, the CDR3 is TGCGCCAGCCGGCAGGGGAACACTGAAGCTTTCTTT. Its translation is CASRQGNTEAFF.

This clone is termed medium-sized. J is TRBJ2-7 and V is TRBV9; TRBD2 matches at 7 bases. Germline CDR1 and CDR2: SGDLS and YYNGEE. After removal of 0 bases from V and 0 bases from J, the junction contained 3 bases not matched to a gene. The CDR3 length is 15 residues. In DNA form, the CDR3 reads TGTGCCAGCAGCGTAGACAGCGGGACCTCCTACGAGCAGTACTTC. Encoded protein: CASSVDSGTSYEQYF.

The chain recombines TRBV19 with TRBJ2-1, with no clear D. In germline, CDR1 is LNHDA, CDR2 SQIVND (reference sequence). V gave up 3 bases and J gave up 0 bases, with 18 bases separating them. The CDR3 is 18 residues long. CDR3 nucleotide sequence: TGTGCCAGTAGTATGGGTTCTCCTAACGGACCCTCCTACAATGAGCAGTTCTTC. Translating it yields CASSMGSPNGPSYNEQFF.

The CDR3 DNA is TGTGCCAGCAGTGTTTTTCTCGGGACAGGGGGGGGCTACGAGCAGTACTTC. Translating gives CASSVFLGTGGGYEQYF. The chain links TRBV6-1 to TRBJ2-7; 11 bases match TRBD1. From germline, CDR1 is MNHNS and CDR2 SASEGT. The CDR3 runs to 17 residues. V was clipped by 4 bases and J by 3 bases; unmatched bases: 11.

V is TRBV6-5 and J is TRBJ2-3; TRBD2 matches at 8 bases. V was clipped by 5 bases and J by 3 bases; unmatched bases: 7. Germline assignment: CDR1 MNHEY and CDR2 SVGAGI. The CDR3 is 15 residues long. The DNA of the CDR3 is TGTGCCAGCAGTCCTCGGGCGGGAGGTACAGATACGCAGTATTTT. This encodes CASSPRAGGTDTQYF.

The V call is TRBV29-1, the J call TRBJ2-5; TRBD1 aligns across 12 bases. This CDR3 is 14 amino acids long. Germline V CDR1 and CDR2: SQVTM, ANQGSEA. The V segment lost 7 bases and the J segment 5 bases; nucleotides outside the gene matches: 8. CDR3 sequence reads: CSGRDRGQGETQYF. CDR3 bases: TGCAGCGGTCGGGACAGGGGGCAGGGGGAGACCCAGTACTTC.

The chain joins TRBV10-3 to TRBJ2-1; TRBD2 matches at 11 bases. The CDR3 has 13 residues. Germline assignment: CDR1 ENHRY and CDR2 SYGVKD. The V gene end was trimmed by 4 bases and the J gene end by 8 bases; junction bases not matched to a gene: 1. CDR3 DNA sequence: TGTGCCATCAGTGTACTAGCGGGGGATGAGCAGTTCTTC. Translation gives CAISVLAGDEQFF.

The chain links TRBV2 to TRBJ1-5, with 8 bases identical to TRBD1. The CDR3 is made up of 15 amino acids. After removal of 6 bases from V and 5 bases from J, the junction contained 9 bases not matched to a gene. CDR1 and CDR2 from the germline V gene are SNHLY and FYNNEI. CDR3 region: CASSLDRVLDQPQHF. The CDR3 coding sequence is TGTGCCAGCAGCCTGGACAGGGTGTTAGATCAGCCCCAGCATTTT.

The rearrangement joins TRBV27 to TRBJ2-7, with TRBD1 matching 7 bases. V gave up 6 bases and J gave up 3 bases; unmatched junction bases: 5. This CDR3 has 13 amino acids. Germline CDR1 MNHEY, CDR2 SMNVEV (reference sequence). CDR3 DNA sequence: TGTGCCAGCAGCCAGGGACAGAACTACGAGCAGTACTTC. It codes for CASSQGQNYEQYF.

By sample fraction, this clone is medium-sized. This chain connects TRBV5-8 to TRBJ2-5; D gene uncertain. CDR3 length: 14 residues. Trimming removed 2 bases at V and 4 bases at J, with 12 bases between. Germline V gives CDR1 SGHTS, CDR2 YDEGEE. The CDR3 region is CASSLSTGRETQYF. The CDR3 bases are TGTGCCAGCAGCTTAAGTACCGGGCGAGAGACCCAGTACTTC.

The CDR3 region has the DNA TGTGCCAGCAGCCTAATTGCTAGCGGGGTTAACTCCTACAATGAGCAGTTCTTC. It yields the protein CASSLIASGVNSYNEQFF. This chain joins TRBV27 and TRBJ2-1; 9 bases are a match to TRBD2. V trimming: 6 bases; J trimming: 0 bases; junction bases outside the gene matches: 12. CDR1 MNHEY and CDR2 SMNVEV come from the germline V gene (reference sequence). The CDR3 runs to 18 residues.

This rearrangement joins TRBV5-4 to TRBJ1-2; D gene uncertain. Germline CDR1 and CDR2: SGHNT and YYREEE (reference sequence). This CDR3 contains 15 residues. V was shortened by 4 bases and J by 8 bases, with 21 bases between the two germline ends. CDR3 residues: CASSLVGSGLLGYTF. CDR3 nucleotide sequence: TGTGCCAGCAGCCTGGTCGGTTCCGGGTTATTGGGCTACACCTTC.

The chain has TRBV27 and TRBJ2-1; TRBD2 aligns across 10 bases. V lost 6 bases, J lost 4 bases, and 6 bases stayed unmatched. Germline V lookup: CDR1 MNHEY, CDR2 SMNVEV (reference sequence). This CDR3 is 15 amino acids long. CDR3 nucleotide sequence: TGTGCCAGCAGACTAGCGGGAAGGCTTTACAATGAGCAGTTCTTC. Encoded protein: CASRLAGRLYNEQFF.

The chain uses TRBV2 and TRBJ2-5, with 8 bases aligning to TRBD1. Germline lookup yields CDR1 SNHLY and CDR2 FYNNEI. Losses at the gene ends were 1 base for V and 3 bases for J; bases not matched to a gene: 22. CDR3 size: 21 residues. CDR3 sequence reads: CASSEEGQVSPGSQGEETQYF. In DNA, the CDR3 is TGTGCCAGCAGTGAAGAGGGACAGGTGAGCCCCGGATCCCAAGGGGAAGAGACCCAGTACTTC.

The CDR3 loop reads CASSVGGASNEKLFF. The CDR3 bases are TGTGCCAGCAGCGTAGGGGGGGCTTCTAATGAAAAACTGTTTTTT. The chain joins TRBV9 to TRBJ1-4; the D gene is possibly TRBD1 (6 bases). Per the germline V gene, CDR1 is SGDLS and CDR2 is YYNGEE. V was cut by 0 bases and J by 3 bases, with 9 bases left in between. The CDR3 runs 15 residues.

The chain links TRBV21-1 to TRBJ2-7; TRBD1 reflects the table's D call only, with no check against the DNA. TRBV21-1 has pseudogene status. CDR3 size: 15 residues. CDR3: CASKDRVKSRYEQYF. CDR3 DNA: TGTGCCAGCAAAGACAGGGTCAAGAGCCGCTACGAGCAGTACTTC.

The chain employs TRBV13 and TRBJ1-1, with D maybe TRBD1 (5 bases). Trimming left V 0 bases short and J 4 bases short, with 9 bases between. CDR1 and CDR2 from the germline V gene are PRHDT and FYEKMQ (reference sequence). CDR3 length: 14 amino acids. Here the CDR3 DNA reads TGTGCCAGCAGCTTAGGACGGGGACGCACTGAAGCTTTCTTT. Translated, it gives CASSLGRGRTEAFF.